These T cell receptor beta chains were read from a single sample in a study of human T cells and chemical hapten exposure. TCRdb reanalysed the RACE reads using MiXCR and keeps one entry per CDR3 protein. The sample lists roughly 130,000 distinct CDR3 sequences; approximately 10% were seen once. The specimen comprised whole blood, sampled in connection with sensitization to the hapten diphenylcyclopropenone (DPC). These receptors originate from a woman aged 45-65 years with alopecia areata. Some clones in this sample may be carry-over from other donors' samples. The CDR3 runs from the conserved cysteine through the conserved F or W. Each record gives: J gene, V gene, CDR3 protein.

>TRBJ1-1|TRBV20-1
CSARDQGWGTEAFF
>TRBJ1-2|TRBV10-3
CATQIDRGQGYTF
>TRBJ2-1|TRBV18
CASSPPAKEVDEQFF
>TRBJ2-6|TRBV29-1
CSVEKTDSGANVLTF
>TRBJ2-1|TRBV7-2
CASSFGHPLGEQFF
>TRBJ2-6|TRBV3-1
CASSQPGTGGSGANVLTF
>TRBJ2-1|TRBV27
CASSPGTSGSNEQFF
>TRBJ2-2|TRBV28
CATRTGGNTGELFF
>TRBJ2-7|TRBV6-1
CASLEQTHEQYF
>TRBJ1-2|TRBV3-1
CASSLDGAGANYGYTF
>TRBJ1-5|TRBV7-8
CASSLVGQGKQPQHF
>TRBJ2-1|TRBV5-6
CASSIGLAGDWGNEQFF
>TRBJ2-7|TRBV5-1
CASSSVRGARYEQYF
>TRBJ1-1|TRBV27
CASSFKSMNTEAFF
>TRBJ1-5|TRBV4-3
CASSQDVTGGLQPQHF
>TRBJ2-1|TRBV3-1
CASSRTFGTGVRNEQFF
>TRBJ1-1|TRBV6-5
CASSYLTELNTEAFF
>TRBJ2-2|TRBV12-3/TRBV12-4
CASSPQGPSTGELFF
>TRBJ2-7|TRBV5-4
CASSFQGPPSSYEQYF
>TRBJ1-5|TRBV5-5
CASSLEQGGNQPQHF
>TRBJ1-2|TRBV5-1
CASSSAAGNYGYTF
>TRBJ2-7|TRBV6-6
CASTTGPTAWEQYF
>TRBJ1-5|TRBV11-3
CASSPTGGRGQPQHF
>TRBJ2-3|TRBV12-3/TRBV12-4
CASRRQGPSTDTQYF
>TRBJ1-1|TRBV9
CASSEGGQGMDTEAFF
>TRBJ2-3|TRBV3-1
CASTTSGGPKSTDTQYF
>TRBJ1-1|TRBV29-1
CSARAANTEAFF
>TRBJ1-5|TRBV7-2
CASSPPRELYQPQHF
>TRBJ1-1|TRBV18
CASSPRTGGTEAFF
>TRBJ2-5|TRBV20-1
CSASPPYETQYF
>TRBJ2-5|TRBV29-1
CSVGGQIVSQETQYF
>TRBJ2-1|TRBV7-2
CASSSQASGTSGFREQFF
>TRBJ2-1|TRBV24-1
CATSEIGEYEQFF
>TRBJ1-3|TRBV24-1
CATSDWGENTIYF
>TRBJ2-3|TRBV12-3/TRBV12-4
CASSSGQWDTDTQYF
>TRBJ2-1|TRBV24-1
CATSDTTYNEQFF
>TRBJ2-7|TRBV6-2/TRBV6-3
CASIMDRGSREQYF
>TRBJ2-3|TRBV28
CASGPWTIWDSSTDTQYF
>TRBJ1-4|TRBV10-2
CASSLGLWAEKLFF
>TRBJ2-7|TRBV27
CASSFTLAGGPDEQYF
>TRBJ2-3|TRBV12-3/TRBV12-4
CASSGVEGTDTQYF
>TRBJ2-3|TRBV2
CASSGNSGASTDTQYF
>TRBJ1-1|TRBV6-6
CASSYSRQYTEAFF
>TRBJ1-5|TRBV12-5
CASGLVQGNQPQHF
>TRBJ1-2|TRBV29-1
CSVDELEGYTF
>TRBJ2-7|TRBV20-1
CSAFLAGPYEQYF
>TRBJ2-3|TRBV10-3
CAISESARTDTQYF
>TRBJ2-3|TRBV27
CASRQTGGWVDTQYF
>TRBJ1-5|TRBV28
CASSLTGSGQPQHF
>TRBJ1-1|TRBV2
CASSEAGGIYTEAFF
>TRBJ1-1|TRBV27
CASSSERGRDTEAFF
>TRBJ1-3|TRBV20-1
CSATSDGYSGNTIYF
>TRBJ2-3|TRBV20-1
CSASGTGVPPGSTDTQYF
>TRBJ1-1|TRBV12-3/TRBV12-4
CASSLWRGVREAFF